This is a list of T cell receptor beta chains from one sample in a study of shared clonotypes between healthy human individuals. Libraries were prepared by immunoSEQ multiplex PCR; TCRdb keeps only in-frame clonotypes and omits some of them. The sample lists 950,000 to 1,200,000 clones, roughly 77% occurring once. The specimen was memory CD4+ T cells from PBMCs. The receptor source for this set is a young man in good health. Some clones in this sample may be carry-over from other donors' samples. CDR3s include the opening cysteine and the closing phenylalanine or tryptophan. Fields, in order: J gene, V gene, clone size, D gene, CDR3 protein, CDR3 DNA. D genes are given only for firm matches. Rows may omit the clone size; those that give it use once, few, many or a size class.

TRBJ1-5 TRBV5-6 - - CASSPGGRGQPQHF TGTGCCAGCAGCCCCGGGGGTCGGGGACAGCCCCAGCATTTT
TRBJ1-4 TRBV5-8 - - CASSLIGGKLFF TGTGCCAGCAGCTTGATTGGCGGAAAACTGTTTTTT
TRBJ2-7 TRBV9 - TRBD2 CASSPRTSGSYEQYF TGTGCCAGCAGCCCCCGGACTAGCGGGAGTTACGAGCAGTACTTC
TRBJ2-5 TRBV4-2 - TRBD1 CASSSGDRGEVETQYF TGTGCCAGCAGCTCCGGGGACAGGGGCGAGGTGGAGACCCAGTACTTC
TRBJ2-1 TRBV27 - - CASKTSYNEQFF TGTGCCAGCAAAACCTCCTACAATGAGCAGTTCTTC
TRBJ2-4 TRBV5-5 - TRBD2 CASRPSGSPIAKNIQYF TGTGCCAGCCGGCCTAGCGGGAGCCCTATAGCCAAAAACATTCAGTACTTC
TRBJ1-3 TRBV28 few - CASSTGRFSGNTIYF TGTGCCAGCAGCACCGGACGGTTCTCTGGAAACACCATATATTTT
TRBJ1-4 TRBV5-6 - - CASSPKGPTDEKLFF TGTGCCAGCAGCCCTAAGGGGCCAACCGATGAAAAACTGTTTTTT
TRBJ2-7 TRBV7-3 - - CASSLGSGPSYEQYF TGTGCCAGCAGCTTAGGATCGGGACCCTCCTACGAGCAGTACTTC
TRBJ2-3 TRBV5-1 - - CASSLTGADTQYF TGCGCCAGCAGCTTGACCGGAGCAGATACGCAGTATTTT
TRBJ2-3 TRBV29-1 once - CSVDGRGGSDTQYF TGCAGCGTTGACGGCAGGGGAGGATCAGATACGCAGTATTTT
TRBJ2-2 TRBV7-3 - - CASSLGLANTGELFF TGTGCCAGCAGCTTAGGTCTAGCGAACACCGGGGAGCTGTTTTTT
TRBJ2-5 TRBV27 - TRBD2 CASLLAGGEETQYF TGTGCCAGCCTACTAGCGGGAGGAGAGGAGACCCAGTACTTC
TRBJ2-5 TRBV28 - TRBD1 CASSLVGTGNKETQYF TGTGCCAGCAGTTTAGTTGGGACAGGGAATAAGGAGACCCAGTACTTC
TRBJ2-7 TRBV5-1 - - CASSLSEGRPYHEQYF TGCGCCAGCAGCTTGTCTGAGGGCAGGCCCTACCACGAGCAGTACTTC
TRBJ1-1 TRBV27 - TRBD1 CASSYRGGTEAFF TGTGCCAGCAGTTACAGGGGTGGAACTGAAGCTTTCTTT
TRBJ2-7 TRBV9 few - CASSVEAGDYSYEQYF TGTGCCAGCAGCGTAGAGGCAGGAGACTACTCCTACGAGCAGTACTTC
TRBJ2-3 TRBV6-6 - - CASTGFTDTQYF TGTGCCAGCACGGGGTTTACAGATACGCAGTATTTT
TRBJ1-5 TRBV6-5 few - CASSYTANQPQHF TGTGCCAGCAGTTACACAGCTAATCAGCCCCAGCATTTT
TRBJ2-3 TRBV20-1 - - CRPNTDTQYF TGCAGGCCAAACACAGATACGCAGTATTTT
TRBJ1-3 TRBV6-1 - - CASSERGYTIYF TGTGCCAGCAGTGAACGGGGCTACACCATATATTTT
TRBJ2-7 TRBV11-2 - TRBD1 CASSFVAGQGYYEQYF TGTGCCAGCAGTTTCGTTGCGGGACAGGGTTACTACGAGCAGTACTTC
TRBJ2-3 TRBV5-1 - TRBD2 CASSQAGDNTDTQYF TGCGCCAGCAGCCAAGCGGGGGATAACACAGATACGCAGTATTTT
TRBJ2-5 TRBV18 - - CASSPLLDLQETQYF TGTGCCAGCTCACCCCTATTAGATCTCCAAGAGACCCAGTACTTC
TRBJ2-3 TRBV7-2 once - CASSLLLSYTDTQYF TGTGCCAGCAGCTTACTCCTTTCCTACACAGATACGCAGTATTTT
TRBJ2-5 TRBV18 once - CASSTGHLGEQYF TGTGCCAGCTCAACGGGACACCTTGGAGAGCAGTACTTC
TRBJ1-2 TRBV7-9 once TRBD1 CASSLGAGQGDYGYTF TGTGCCAGCAGCTTAGGGGCAGGACAGGGAGACTATGGCTACACCTTC
TRBJ2-7 TRBV30 - - CAWSFLDRPYEQYF TGTGCCTGGAGCTTCCTGGATAGGCCCTACGAGCAGTACTTC
TRBJ1-2 TRBV28 - - CASTEVRFKFWDGEGYTF TGTGCATCTACTGAAGTGCGATTTAAGTTTTGGGACGGGGAAGGCTACACCTTC
TRBJ1-4 TRBV7-9 - - CASGVAGLEKLFF TGTGCCAGCGGGGTGGCCGGGCTCGAAAAACTGTTTTTT
TRBJ1-2 TRBV5-1 - TRBD1 CASSWDRGRDGYTF TGCGCCAGCAGCTGGGACAGGGGGCGGGATGGCTACACCTTC
TRBJ2-5 TRBV2 - - CASSPPPGETQYF TGTGCCAGCAGCCCACCCCCGGGGGAGACCCAGTACTTC
TRBJ1-2 TRBV4-3 - - CASSPSFMASYGYTF TGCGCCAGCAGCCCCTCCTTCATGGCGAGCTATGGCTACACCTTC
TRBJ2-1 TRBV10-3 - TRBD2 CAIRGLAGSSYNEQFF TGTGCCATCAGGGGACTAGCGGGGAGCTCCTACAATGAGCAGTTCTTC
TRBJ1-5 TRBV2 - - CASSDQGTHQPQHF TGTGCCAGCAGCGATCAGGGGACCCATCAGCCCCAGCATTTT
TRBJ2-2 TRBV29-1 - - CSVEREQNTGELFF TGCAGCGTTGAGCGGGAACAGAACACCGGGGAGCTGTTTTTT
TRBJ1-1 TRBV2 - - CASRSGRPDTEAFF TGTGCCAGCAGGTCGGGCAGGCCCGACACTGAAGCTTTCTTT
TRBJ2-7 TRBV6-6 - - CASSSLTYEQYF TGTGCCAGCAGCTCGCTAACCTACGAGCAGTACTTC
TRBJ2-1 TRBV29-1 - - CSVEKGAGEKQFF TGCAGCGTTGAAAAGGGGGCGGGAGAAAAGCAGTTCTTC
TRBJ2-2 TRBV7-3 - TRBD1 CASSPQTGLTGELFF TGTGCCAGCAGCCCCCAGACAGGGTTGACCGGGGAGCTGTTTTTT
TRBJ2-5 TRBV7-3 - - CASSLTGFPGETQYF TGTGCCAGCAGCCTGACGGGATTCCCGGGAGAGACCCAGTACTTC
TRBJ2-7 TRBV21-1 - - CASSYEQYF TGTGCCAGCAGCTACGAGCAGTACTTC
TRBJ2-7 TRBV27 - - CASSYGKTYEQYF TGTGCCAGCAGTTACGGGAAAACCTACGAGCAGTACTTC
TRBJ2-7 TRBV5-4 - - CASSSLGRDGEQYF TGTGCCAGCAGTTCACTGGGGCGGGATGGCGAGCAGTACTTC
TRBJ2-2 TRBV10-3 - - CAISVDSTTGELFF TGTGCCATCAGTGTAGACAGTACCACCGGGGAGCTGTTTTTT
TRBJ2-5 TRBV4-1 - TRBD2 CASSRPGLAGETQYF TGCGCCAGCAGCCGCCCGGGGCTAGCGGGAGAGACCCAGTACTTC
TRBJ2-1 TRBV7-2 - TRBD1 CASSLVQGAYEQFF TGTGCCAGCAGCTTAGTCCAGGGGGCCTATGAGCAGTTCTTC
TRBJ2-7 TRBV7-2 - - CASSLQQKHYEQYF TGTGCCAGCAGCTTACAGCAGAAACACTACGAGCAGTACTTC
TRBJ2-5 TRBV29-1 - TRBD2 CSVDTAGLQETQYF TGCAGCGTGGACACAGCGGGACTACAAGAGACCCAGTACTTC
TRBJ1-1 TRBV5-1 - - CASSLDSPGRGDSFF TGCGCCAGCAGCTTGGATAGTCCTGGGCGCGGGGATTCTTTCTTT
TRBJ2-7 TRBV11-3 - - CASSLDWEGLLNEQYF TGTGCCAGCAGCTTAGATTGGGAAGGGTTGCTAAACGAGCAGTACTTC
TRBJ1-5 TRBV29-1 - TRBD1 CSVRTGFNQPQHF TGCAGCGTGAGGACAGGGTTTAATCAGCCCCAGCATTTT
TRBJ2-3 TRBV30 few TRBD1 CAWSGQGASTDTQYF TGTGCCTGGAGCGGACAGGGAGCAAGCACAGATACGCAGTATTTT